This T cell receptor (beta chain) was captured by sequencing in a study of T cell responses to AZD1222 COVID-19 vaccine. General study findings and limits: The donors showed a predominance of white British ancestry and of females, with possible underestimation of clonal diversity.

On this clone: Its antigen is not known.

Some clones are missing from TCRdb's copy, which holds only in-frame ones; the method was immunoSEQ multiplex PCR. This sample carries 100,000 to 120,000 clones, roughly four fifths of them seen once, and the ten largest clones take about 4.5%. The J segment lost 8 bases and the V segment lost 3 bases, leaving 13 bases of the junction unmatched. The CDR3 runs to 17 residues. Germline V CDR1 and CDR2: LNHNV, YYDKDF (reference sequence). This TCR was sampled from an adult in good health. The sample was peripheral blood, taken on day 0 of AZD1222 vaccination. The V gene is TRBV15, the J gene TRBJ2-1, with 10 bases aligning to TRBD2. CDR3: CATSRPQPGLAIHEQFF. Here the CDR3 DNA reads TGTGCCACCAGCAGGCCCCAACCGGGACTAGCGATCCATGAGCAGTTCTTC.